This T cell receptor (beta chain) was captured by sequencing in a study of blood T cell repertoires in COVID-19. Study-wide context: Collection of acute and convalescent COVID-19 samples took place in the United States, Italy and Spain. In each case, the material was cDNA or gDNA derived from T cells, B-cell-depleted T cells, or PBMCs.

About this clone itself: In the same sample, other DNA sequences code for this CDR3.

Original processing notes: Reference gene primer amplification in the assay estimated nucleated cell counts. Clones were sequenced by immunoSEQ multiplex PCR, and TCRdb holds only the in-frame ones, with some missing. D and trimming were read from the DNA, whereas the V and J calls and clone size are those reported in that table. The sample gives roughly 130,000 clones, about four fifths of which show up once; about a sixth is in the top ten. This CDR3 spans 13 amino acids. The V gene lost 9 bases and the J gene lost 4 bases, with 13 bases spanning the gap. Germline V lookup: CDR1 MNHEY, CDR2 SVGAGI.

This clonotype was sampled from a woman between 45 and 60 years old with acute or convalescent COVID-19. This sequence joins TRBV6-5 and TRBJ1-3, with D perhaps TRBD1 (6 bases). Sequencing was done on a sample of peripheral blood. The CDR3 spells CASRAGAGNTIYF. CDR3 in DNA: TGTGCCAGTCGCGCAGGGGCAGGAAACACCATATATTTT.